The rows below give T cell receptor beta chains drawn from one sample of a study of identical twins. MiXCR, applied by TCRdb to the 5' RACE reads, yields one record per CDR3 protein. The sample holds hundreds of thousands of distinct CDR3 sequences, around 8.8% seen once. This sample also appeared in a second study, on yellow fever vaccine responses in identical twins.

Specimen: memory (CD45RO+) T cells sorted from blood. The receptors shown here come from a woman in her late teens or twenties in good health. The CDR3 runs from the conserved cysteine through the conserved F or W. D genes are given only for firm matches. Clone size is shown for a subset of rows, as once, few, many or a class of expanded clone.

abundance: few; v_gene: TRBV24-1; d_gene: -; CDR3aa: CATSDRRKSNQPQHF
abundance: -; v_gene: TRBV28; d_gene: -; CDR3aa: CASRPPGWRNTGELFF
abundance: -; v_gene: TRBV10-3; d_gene: -; CDR3aa: CAISENLIPFF
abundance: many; v_gene: TRBV5-4; d_gene: -; CDR3aa: CASSSDPGRKGSGANVLTF
abundance: few; v_gene: TRBV5-5; d_gene: -; CDR3aa: CASSFTVSLSDTQYF
abundance: few; v_gene: TRBV12-3/TRBV12-4; d_gene: -; CDR3aa: CASKKETGNYGYTF
abundance: -; v_gene: TRBV25-1; d_gene: -; CDR3aa: CASRPGLGDNEQFF
abundance: many; v_gene: TRBV29-1; d_gene: TRBD2; CDR3aa: CIVGLADSGETQYF
abundance: few; v_gene: TRBV11-2; d_gene: -; CDR3aa: CASSFGLGKVSPLHF
abundance: many; v_gene: TRBV5-1; d_gene: -; CDR3aa: CASSLGDGNEKLFF
abundance: many; v_gene: TRBV27; d_gene: TRBD1; CDR3aa: CASSLMTGTGELFF
abundance: -; v_gene: TRBV19; d_gene: -; CDR3aa: CASKYEQYF
abundance: many; v_gene: TRBV25-1; d_gene: -; CDR3aa: CASSAQYNEQFF
abundance: -; v_gene: TRBV6-5; d_gene: TRBD2; CDR3aa: CASITSGLAGVIPYEQYF
abundance: many; v_gene: TRBV4-1; d_gene: TRBD1; CDR3aa: CASSQDYYGGTENEKLFF
abundance: many; v_gene: TRBV20-1; d_gene: -; CDR3aa: CSAPRGNEKLFF
abundance: few; v_gene: TRBV25-1; d_gene: TRBD2; CDR3aa: CASSEGKTSGIQETQYF
abundance: -; v_gene: TRBV20-1; d_gene: -; CDR3aa: CSARDTGNTGELFF
abundance: many; v_gene: TRBV29-1; d_gene: TRBD2; CDR3aa: CSVTGTSGSADTQYF
abundance: -; v_gene: TRBV14; d_gene: -; CDR3aa: CASSSTRGTEAFF
abundance: -; v_gene: TRBV5-5; d_gene: -; CDR3aa: CASSPQHRAGNQPQHF
abundance: few; v_gene: TRBV18; d_gene: -; CDR3aa: CASSPPGQPYEQYF
abundance: few; v_gene: TRBV15; d_gene: -; CDR3aa: CATSIRGQSTDTQYF
abundance: once; v_gene: TRBV10-2; d_gene: -; CDR3aa: CASRDRETGNTIYF
abundance: -; v_gene: TRBV19; d_gene: -; CDR3aa: CASSIEHSGNQPQHF
abundance: -; v_gene: TRBV18; d_gene: -; CDR3aa: CASSPQEGTEAFF
abundance: few; v_gene: TRBV5-4; d_gene: TRBD1; CDR3aa: CASSWDSAPSGQYF
abundance: -; v_gene: TRBV3-1; d_gene: TRBD1; CDR3aa: CASSLQGAVRTGELFF
abundance: many; v_gene: TRBV12-3/TRBV12-4; d_gene: -; CDR3aa: CASSFNQKETQYF
abundance: few; v_gene: TRBV7-8; d_gene: -; CDR3aa: CASSFPGTQETQYF
abundance: many; v_gene: TRBV2; d_gene: -; CDR3aa: CASSPTSGSSYNEQFF
abundance: -; v_gene: TRBV6-5; d_gene: TRBD2; CDR3aa: CASSYGGGRETQYF
abundance: many; v_gene: TRBV5-6; d_gene: -; CDR3aa: CASSRGTDDTQYF
abundance: -; v_gene: TRBV5-6; d_gene: -; CDR3aa: CASSRTEFYNSPLHF
abundance: few; v_gene: TRBV15; d_gene: -; CDR3aa: CATSRDRTLLDTQYF
abundance: few; v_gene: TRBV12-3/TRBV12-4; d_gene: -; CDR3aa: CASTQGLAKNIQYF
abundance: many; v_gene: TRBV7-2; d_gene: -; CDR3aa: CASSLASRGPPSTDTQYF
abundance: -; v_gene: TRBV6-5; d_gene: -; CDR3aa: CASNSDSGYTF
abundance: many; v_gene: TRBV12-3/TRBV12-4; d_gene: -; CDR3aa: CASSFLGYTGELFF
abundance: -; v_gene: TRBV2; d_gene: -; CDR3aa: CASSEGGGEISPLHF
abundance: many; v_gene: TRBV5-1; d_gene: -; CDR3aa: CASSLNRGSGELFF
abundance: many; v_gene: TRBV5-1; d_gene: -; CDR3aa: CASSLKQTWTDTQYF
abundance: many; v_gene: TRBV20-1; d_gene: TRBD1; CDR3aa: CSAPKPGGRAEAFF
abundance: many; v_gene: TRBV5-1; d_gene: TRBD2; CDR3aa: CASSLAGDARDTQYF
abundance: -; v_gene: TRBV20-1; d_gene: -; CDR3aa: CSAKKSNQPQHF
abundance: -; v_gene: TRBV5-1; d_gene: TRBD1; CDR3aa: CASKGTGLETQYF
abundance: -; v_gene: TRBV20-1; d_gene: -; CDR3aa: CSARALDYGYTF
abundance: few; v_gene: TRBV6-1; d_gene: TRBD1; CDR3aa: CASRPTGSNQPQHF
abundance: few; v_gene: TRBV4-1; d_gene: TRBD2; CDR3aa: CASSRPTSGSYEQYF
abundance: -; v_gene: TRBV6-1; d_gene: TRBD2; CDR3aa: CASNGLAGGGNTGELFF
abundance: many; v_gene: TRBV12-3/TRBV12-4; d_gene: -; CDR3aa: CASSALDRGYTF